This TCR beta chain emerged from a study of blood T cell repertoires in COVID-19 (TCRdb year 2020). About the full investigation: Collaborator samples came from the United States, Italy and Spain and covered acute and convalescent phases of COVID-19. Where available, HLA class I and class II types were obtained from metadata supplied by the sample provider rather than from assay-based typing. The repertoires were released in a freely available public database meant as a resource for research on the immune response to SARS-CoV-2. The material from the prospective study consisted of cDNA or gDNA derived from T cells, B-cell-depleted T cells, or PBMCs. The sample metadata nearly always contained a de-identified subject ID, COVID-19 status, age in years and sex. Deeply sampled blood TCRbeta repertoires from subjects exposed to, actively infected with, or recovered from COVID-19 were included in the dataset. Samples were obtained from the ongoing ImmuneRACE study (first 160 participants) and from 1,254 subjects provided by 6 global collaborators.

The collaborating institutions used their own protocols to collect whole blood in K2EDTA tubes. For TCRbeta analysis, collaborators shipped samples as frozen whole blood, isolated PBMCs, or DNA extracted from either of those sample types. TCRbeta CDR3 regions were amplified from genomic DNA by means of the immunoSEQ Assay, a bias-controlled multiplex PCR. The paper's data handling went like this. The number of nucleated cells in each sample was estimated by amplification of reference gene primers within the assay. To quantify the absolute abundance of each unique TCRbeta CDR3 rearrangement, sequence reads were collapsed and filtered. For each sample, productive Simpson clonality was calculated by taking the square root of Simpson's diversity index across productive rearrangements. Held by TCRdb, this immuneACCESS table contains in-frame sequences only and omits some clones. Under half of the omission traces to an unresolved V gene where checked; the cause of the rest is unknown. The D gene and trimming were derived from the DNA, and the V and J assignments and clone size from that table. Within this sample are over 150,000 clones, with about 90% of them counted one time only. The ten largest clones take up about a fifth of the sample.

Of note for this clone: The clone's antigen remains unknown. Per-nucleotide qualities are absent, and no much larger clonotype sits a single base away.

The CDR3, from cysteine to phenylalanine, totals 14 residues. The retained sequence is limited to the CDR3, 42 bases, with the frame set at the first base. The V end loses 2 bases and the J end loses 1 base, and a stretch of 8 bases separates them. CDR1 KGHSH and CDR2 LQKENI were looked up in the germline V gene. Points the paper makes about the study in general: How much clinical and demographic metadata was included differed by source and by participant, and the metadata was provided uncurated.

The sample comprised peripheral blood. This receptor was identified in a man aged 65 to 85 with active or convalescent COVID-19. The chain uses TRBV18 and TRBJ1-1; no confident D gene assignment can be made. The DNA sequence is given as TGTGCCAGCTCACCAATTCCTAGGAACACTGAAGCTTTCTTT. Its translation reads: CASSPIPRNTEAFF.